This TCR beta chain was documented in a study of blood T cell repertoires in COVID-19. Sequencing was performed with immunoSEQ multiplex PCR; in TCRdb, only in-frame clones are kept and a portion is missing. The sample contains some 200,000 clones, around 81% of which appear only once. Germline trimming cut 8 bases from V and 4 bases from J; bases unmatched to any gene: 18. This CDR3 region has 17 residues. This chain uses TRBV23-1 with TRBJ2-3; 7 bases are shared with TRBD1. TRBV23-1 is identified as an open reading frame with a role that is uncertain. This receptor was obtained from a human donor with acute or convalescent COVID-19. The donor label of this sample is uncertain. Specimen: peripheral blood. The CDR3 DNA follows: TGCGCCAGCGGCTACCTACCACAGGGGAAGGACGCAGATACGCAGTATTTT. Translating it yields CASGYLPQGKDADTQYF.